These T cell receptor beta chains were read from a single sample in a study of blood T cell repertoires in COVID-19. The protocol was immunoSEQ multiplex PCR, while the TCRdb copy is restricted to in-frame clones and leaves out a portion. Of 180,000 or so clones listed, 85% to 90% are singletons. Material: peripheral blood. The origin of the receptors is a man between 18 and 29 years old with active or convalescent COVID-19. Both conserved end residues are part of each CDR3. A D gene is named only where the DNA matches it firmly. Expanded clones get a size class; other rows say once, few or many, or leave the size out.

-	-	TRBV6-1	TRBJ2-7	CASMNPTGREQYF
TRBD1	-	TRBV30	TRBJ1-1	CAWRPRAGGGGTEAFF
-	-	TRBV21-1	TRBJ2-6	CASSKAGTGGRSLGGANVLTF
-	-	TRBV9	TRBJ1-1	CASRSPGVVEAFF
-	-	TRBV5-5	TRBJ2-3	CASSPGTDTQYF
TRBD1	-	TRBV6-5	TRBJ1-1	CASTSPGETGEAFF
TRBD1	-	TRBV19	TRBJ2-3	CASTEDRDRAQYF
-	-	TRBV2	TRBJ2-6	CASSADRSGANVLTF
-	-	TRBV27	TRBJ1-6	CASSPASAYSPLHF
-	-	TRBV5-1	TRBJ1-2	CASISTPGGYGYTF
TRBD1	-	TRBV5-1	TRBJ1-2	CASSLAPLTGAGGYTF
-	-	TRBV2	TRBJ2-1	CASKRAEHEQFF
TRBD2	-	TRBV6-4	TRBJ2-1	CASSDAGGAYNEQFF
TRBD1	few	TRBV28	TRBJ1-6	CASSPIGQGNSPLHF
-	-	TRBV27	TRBJ1-1	CASSYTQNTEAFF
-	few	TRBV5-5	TRBJ1-5	CASSSSGGSNQPQHF
TRBD2	-	TRBV6-5	TRBJ2-1	CASSYSWGGNEQFF
-	once	TRBV5-1	TRBJ2-5	CASSLSQPTYQETQYF
TRBD1	-	TRBV19	TRBJ1-6	CASSGQGNSPLHF
-	-	TRBV13	TRBJ1-1	CASSSGWEGLMNTEAFF
-	-	TRBV6-5	TRBJ1-6	CASSVDRDSPLHF
TRBD2	-	TRBV4-1	TRBJ2-3	CASSQGTSGVYTQYF
-	-	TRBV6-4	TRBJ1-5	CASSLNRYQPQHF
TRBD1	once	TRBV10-1	TRBJ1-4	CASRKLQGPNEKLFF
-	-	TRBV6-4	TRBJ1-2	CASSETGMSGYTF
-	-	TRBV4-3	TRBJ2-7	CASSPHRDSEQYF
TRBD1	-	TRBV5-1	TRBJ2-2	CASSLGVWGQGTGELFF
-	few	TRBV6-4	TRBJ1-2	CASSDSAGALYGYTF